This TCR beta chain stems from a study of CD8+ T cells in alopecia areata. Study information: Tofacitinib continued for 6 to 18 months and was then withheld for 6 months.

The V segment lost 7 bases and the J segment 4 bases; nucleotides outside the gene matches: 8. This CDR3 has 15 amino acids. Germline V CDR1 and CDR2: SNHLY, FYNNEI. Sample treatment: oral pan-JAK inhibitor, 5-10 mg twice daily. With respect to this clone: Antigen specificity is unknown.

In each case, RNA was isolated and then reverse transcribed into cDNA as the sequencing template. Libraries were prepared by immunoSEQ multiplex PCR; TCRdb keeps only in-frame clonotypes and omits some of them. The sample holds about 270,000 clones; about 62% are singletons and the top ten take roughly 0.88%. Study results and caveats: The study found TCR sharing across patients less clear than in mice, possibly for HLA reasons. Persistence during tofacitinib was seen for many expanded lesional clones in scalp and blood.

The V call is TRBV2, the J call TRBJ2-7, with 12 nucleotides matching TRBD1. The sequencing here drew on CD4+ T cells sorted from blood, taken at approximately week 52, from a patient treated with tofacitinib. The receptor's source is a human donor with alopecia areata. CDR3 sequence reads: CASTRRGQGAYEQYF. CDR3 in DNA: TGTGCCAGCACCAGAAGGGGACAGGGGGCGTACGAGCAGTACTTC.